This T cell receptor (beta chain) originates from a study of patients and donors after allogeneic stem cell transplantation. One entry per CDR3 protein results from TCRdb running MiXCR on the RT-PCR reads. The sample has about 23,000 distinct CDR3 sequences; about 30% are singletons. The V end lost 0 bases, the J end lost 1 base, and 11 bases lay between the germline ends. This CDR3 is built from 16 residues. Germline lookup yields CDR1 SGHDT and CDR2 YYEEEE. The sequencing input was blood, either unsorted or a sorted T cell fraction (not recorded which). V usage is TRBV5-6 and J usage is TRBJ1-5; D not resolved. This TCR was recovered from a human donor who was either an allogeneic HSCT recipient or a stem cell or donor lymphocyte infusion donor (not recorded which). It is not recorded whose cells these are; they may come from a transplant donor. CDR3 amino acids: CASSLAGLKSNQPQHF. DNA of the CDR3: TGTGCCAGCAGCTTGGCGGGGTTAAAGAGCAATCAGCCCCAGCATTTT.